This entry lists 28 T cell receptor beta chains sequenced from one sample in a study of regulatory T cells in long-lasting Graves disease. Both iRepertoire HTBI primers and Arm-PCR of CDR3 regions were used to build the TCR beta libraries. TCRdb independently ran MiXCR on the multiplex PCR reads; one entry per CDR3 protein. The sample includes some 450,000 distinct CDR3 sequences, around 15% seen only once; the top ten take about 10%. Stated time point: newly diagnosed GD, antithyroid drugs for less than 3 months. Preparation of the TCR library used RNA extracted from PBMCs. These data were likewise used in another study, on T cells in Graves' hyperthyroidism and ophthalmopathy.

The specimen comprised peripheral blood mononuclear cells (PBMCs), sampled at new diagnosis, from a patient treated with antithyroid drugs. The receptor source for this set is a young woman with Graves disease.

The chain links TRBV5-4 to TRBJ2-7, with no clear D. Germline lookup yields CDR1 SGHNT and CDR2 YYREEE (reference sequence). There are 14 residues in the CDR3. V lost 4 bases and J lost 0, with 11 bases in between. The CDR3 reads CASSPGFRSYEQYF. The CDR3 nucleotides are TGTGCCAGCAGCCCCGGATTTCGCTCCTACGAGCAGTACTTC.

This clonotype was seen a handful of times. This chain uses TRBV18 with TRBJ1-3, with a possible D match to TRBD1 (6 bases). V was clipped by 2 bases and J by 3 bases, with 17 bases between them. In germline, CDR1 is KGHSH, CDR2 LQKENI. CDR3 length: 17 amino acids. This CDR3 reads CASSPISGHAVGNTIYF. The DNA of the CDR3 is TGTGCCAGCTCACCAATATCGGGACATGCGGTTGGAAACACCATATATTTT.

This clonotype was observed a handful of times. J is TRBJ1-6 and V is TRBV18, with 7 bases aligning to TRBD1. V shed 6 bases and J 2 bases; nucleotides not matched to a gene: 7. The CDR3 spans 16 residues. Germline assignment: CDR1 KGHSH and CDR2 LQKENI. For the CDR3, the DNA is TGTGCCAGCTCGACCTCAGGACAGGCCTATAATTCACCCCTCCACTTT. The encoded protein is CASSTSGQAYNSPLHF.

This chain joins TRBV28 and TRBJ2-7, with 9 bases identical to TRBD2. Germline CDR1 reads MDHEN; CDR2 reads SYDVKM. V was clipped by 8 bases and J by 3 bases; unmatched bases: 11. This CDR3 spans 15 amino acids. The CDR3 bases are TGTGCCAGCGCCCCAAGCGGGAGGATAGGCTACGAGCAGTACTTC. Amino acids: CASAPSGRIGYEQYF.

This clonotype has a count of ten or more. The chain links TRBV7-8 to TRBJ1-2; D remains ambiguous. V was shortened by 4 bases and J by 0 bases, with 9 bases between the two germline ends. CDR3 length equals 14 residues. Germline values: CDR1 SGHVS, CDR2 FQNEAQ. The CDR3 here is CASSSRTTNYGYTF. DNA for the CDR3: TGTGCCAGCAGCTCAAGAACTACTAACTATGGCTACACCTTC.

This clonotype was detected many times. The chain links TRBV7-2 to TRBJ2-1; TRBD1 agrees at 10 bases. This CDR3 comprises 14 residues. Germline CDR1 SGHTA, CDR2 FQGNSA. Germline trimming cut 6 bases from V and 5 bases from J; bases unmatched to any gene: 4. This CDR3 reads CASSTGTGDNEQFF. The CDR3 DNA reads TGTGCCAGCAGTACGGGGACAGGGGACAATGAGCAGTTCTTC.

This clonotype was seen ten or more times. The chain uses TRBV6-1 and TRBJ2-7; 13 bases match TRBD2. This CDR3 is built from 13 residues. Trimming took 6 bases from V and 5 from J; bases not matched to a gene: 1. Germline CDR1 MNHNS, CDR2 SASEGT. CDR3 DNA: TGTGCCAGCAGGGGGACTAGCGGGAACGAGCAGTACTTC. Its translation: CASRGTSGNEQYF.

This clonotype came up once. This CDR3 is CSADRGREQYF. The DNA of the CDR3 is TGCAGCGCAGACAGGGGGCGCGAGCAGTACTTC. This rearrangement joins TRBV29-1 to TRBJ2-7; TRBD1 aligns across 10 bases. CDR3 length: 11 amino acids. With V trimmed by 7 bases and J by 6 bases, 3 bases remained unmatched. Per germline, CDR1 SQVTM and CDR2 ANQGSEA.

This clonotype was counted a few times. The chain uses TRBV5-1 and TRBJ2-2; TRBD1 matches at 11 bases. This CDR3 comprises 16 residues. Germline V CDR1 and CDR2: SGHRS, YFSETQ. With V trimmed by 4 bases and J by 7 bases, 9 bases remained unmatched. The CDR3 DNA is TGCGCCAGCAGCCCATGGACAGGGGGCTTAGGCGGGGAGCTGTTTTTT. Amino acid sequence: CASSPWTGGLGGELFF.

This clonotype was picked up many times. V gene TRBV5-5 combines with J gene TRBJ1-5; D not certain. The CDR3 is 13 amino acids. Germline loops: CDR1 SGHKS, CDR2 YYEKEE (reference sequence). V was clipped by 2 bases and J by 3 bases, with 6 bases between them. The CDR3 loop is CASSFRNNQPQHF. As DNA, the CDR3 is TGTGCCAGCAGCTTCCGTAACAATCAGCCCCAGCATTTT.

In regard to this clonotype: A clone one base away is much larger, so this may be a read error. This sequence joins TRBV6-1 and TRBJ1-1; D is perhaps TRBD1 (5 bases). With 5 bases removed from V and 10 bases from J, the gap between germline ends came to 14 bases. The length of the CDR3 is 12 residues. The germline V gene has CDR1 MNHNS and CDR2 SASEGT. Written as DNA, the CDR3 is TGTGCCAGCAGTCCCTGTGGGGGATCAGCTTTCTTT. Translating gives CASSPCGGSAFF.

This clonotype was seen at least ten times. The chain is built from TRBV6-2 or TRBV6-3 and TRBJ2-5; tentatively, D is TRBD2 (6 bases). Germline V gives CDR1 MNHEY, CDR2 SVGEGT. Deletions cut 5 bases from V and 2 bases from J, with 33 bases between. The CDR3 length is 21 residues. CDR3 sequence reads: CASSGPPPPLLATYHQETQYF. The CDR3 DNA follows: TGTGCCAGCAGTGGGCCCCCCCCCCCTCTACTAGCTACCTACCATCAAGAGACCCAGTACTTC.

The gene calls are TRBV4-3 and TRBJ1-2; no reliable D call. This CDR3 has 14 amino acids. Trimming removed 0 bases from V and 1 base from J, with 6 bases in between. Germline V gives CDR1 LGHNA, CDR2 YSLEER. Written as DNA, the CDR3 is TGCGCCAGCAGCCAAGATCCATTTAACTATGGCTACACCTTC. This translates into CASSQDPFNYGYTF.

This clonotype was recorded many times. The chain combines TRBV18 with TRBJ2-1, with D perhaps TRBD1 or TRBD2 (6 bases each). Germline values: CDR1 KGHSH, CDR2 LQKENI. The V gene lost 2 bases and the J gene lost 7 bases, with 15 bases spanning the gap. This CDR3 has 15 amino acids. The CDR3: CASSPRGAGINEQFF. As DNA, the CDR3 is TGTGCCAGCTCACCAAGGGGGGCAGGGATTAATGAGCAGTTCTTC.

Of note for this clonotype: A much larger clone lies a single base off, so this may be a read error. Here the CDR3 reads CASSHPLRGSVAVSYEQYF. CDR3 DNA: TGTGCCAGCAGCCACCCTCTGAGAGGGAGCGTGGCGGTATCCTACGAGCAGTACTTC. V usage is TRBV14 and J usage is TRBJ2-7, with D maybe TRBD2 (5 bases). Germline V gene data show CDR1 as SGHDN and CDR2 as FVKESK. CDR3 length equals 19 residues. The V end was cut by 3 bases, the J end by 1 base, with 25 bases between.

The chain joins TRBV4-1 to TRBJ2-7, with TRBD1 matching 10 bases. Germline V gene lookup returns CDR1 MGHRA and CDR2 YSYEKL. The CDR3 contains 18 residues. V shed 5 bases, J shed 2 bases, and the junction held 15 bases outside the gene matches. In DNA, the CDR3 is TGCGCCAGCAGCTTCCTCAGCATCCCCGGGACAGGGGCCTACGAGCAGTACTTC. It encodes CASSFLSIPGTGAYEQYF.

This clonotype was seen at least ten times. The rearrangement joins TRBV28 to TRBJ1-3; maybe TRBD1 (6 bases). CDR1 is MDHEN and CDR2 is SYDVKM in the germline V gene. The CDR3 totals 14 residues. The V end lost 8 bases, the J end lost 4 bases, and 15 bases lay between the germline ends. DNA for the CDR3: TGTGCCAGCTCGGGGGGCGCTCCCGGAAACACCATATATTTT. Its protein product is CASSGGAPGNTIYF.

This clonotype was counted between two and nine times. This sequence joins TRBV20-1 and TRBJ2-7; the match to TRBD2 covers 8 bases. CDR3 size: 16 residues. After removal of 6 bases from V and 4 bases from J, the junction contained 17 bases not matched to a gene. Germline V gene data show CDR1 as DFQATT and CDR2 as SNEGSKA (reference sequence). The DNA of the CDR3 is TGCAGTGCCCCCGTGGCAGCGGGAGTATGGCTTTACGAGCAGTACTTC. This sequence encodes CSAPVAAGVWLYEQYF.

V usage is TRBV7-6 and J usage is TRBJ2-3, with a possible D match to TRBD2 (6 bases). V gave up 4 bases and J gave up 2 bases, with 13 bases separating them. This CDR3 contains 15 residues. The germline gives CDR1 SGHVS, CDR2 FNYEAQ. The CDR3 protein is CASSSPGTVTDTQYF. The CDR3 nucleotides are TGTGCCAGCAGCTCACCCGGGACTGTCACAGATACGCAGTATTTT.

This clonotype was observed many times. The rearrangement joins TRBV7-3 to TRBJ2-2; perhaps TRBD1 as D (6 bases). The germline V and J ends were trimmed by 0 bases and 2 bases, with 13 bases remaining between them. This CDR3 comprises 17 residues. CDR1 is SGHTA, CDR2 FQGTGA, per germline. CDR3 region: CASSLTLNRVNTGELFF. The CDR3 bases are TGTGCCAGCAGCTTAACTTTGAACAGGGTAAACACCGGGGAGCTGTTTTTT.

Many counts were recorded for this clonotype. This CDR3 is CASSLMASSGSDEQFF. Here the CDR3 DNA reads TGCGCCAGCAGCTTGATGGCTAGCTCCGGCTCAGATGAGCAGTTCTTC. The chain employs TRBV5-1 and TRBJ2-1; D might be TRBD2 (5 bases). The CDR3 totals 16 residues. Between the trimmed V and J ends, which lost 1 base and 8 bases, there was a span of 19 bases. Germline V gene sequence: CDR1 SGHRS, CDR2 YFSETQ.

Concerning this clonotype: This likely stems from a read error, as it lies one base from a far larger clone. The conserved phenylalanine or tryptophan normally closing the CDR3 is absent here, so this likely arose from a read error. This chain links TRBV12-3 or TRBV12-4 with TRBJ1-1, with D hard to call. This CDR3 region has 12 residues. The ends were cut back, 6 bases at V and 3 bases at J, with 8 bases in the middle. CDR3 residues: CASRQGHTEAFL. The CDR3 nucleotides are TGTGCCAGCAGACAAGGGCACACTGAAGCTTTCCTT.

This clonotype was seen at least ten times. The CDR3 spells CASSEEGPNYGYTF. The CDR3 nucleotides are TGTGCCAGCAGTGAAGAAGGCCCTAACTATGGCTACACCTTC. The genes are TRBV6-1 and TRBJ1-2, with D hard to call. From germline, CDR1 is MNHNS and CDR2 SASEGT. CDR3 length equals 14 residues. V lost 1 base to trimming and J lost 0 bases, with 6 bases between them.

The sample holds many counts of this clonotype. The chain links TRBV11-1 to TRBJ1-1; D is unclear. CDR1 and CDR2 from the germline V gene are SGHAT and FQDESV (reference sequence). The V end lost 5 bases, the J end lost 3 bases, and 19 bases lay between the germline ends. There are 16 residues in the CDR3. DNA of the CDR3: TGTGCCAGCAGCCTAAAGAGGGATTCGGCTGACACTGAAGCTTTCTTT. Translated: CASSLKRDSADTEAFF.

About this clonotype itself: Given a much more abundant clone one base away, this may be a read error. The chain employs TRBV3-1 and TRBJ1-2; 7 bases match TRBD1. This CDR3 spans 12 amino acids. CDR1 LGHDT and CDR2 YNNKEL come from the germline V gene (reference sequence). The CDR3 nucleotides are TGTGCCAGCAGCCCGAGGGGGCAGGGCTACATCTTC. Translated: CASSPRGQGYIF. Full variable domain (remainder filled in from reference TRBV3-1 and TRBJ1-2): DTAVSQTPKYLVTQMGNDKSIKCEQNLGHDTMYWYKQDSKKFLKIMFSYNNKELIINETVPNRFSPKSPDKAHLNLHINSLELGDSAVYFCASSPRGQGYIFGSGTRLTVV.

This chain links TRBV7-6 with TRBJ2-1; 7 bases line up with TRBD1. V shed 6 bases and J 9 bases; nucleotides not matched to a gene: 8. The CDR3 runs to 13 residues. Germline V gene data show CDR1 as SGHVS and CDR2 as FNYEAQ. As DNA, the CDR3 is TGTGCCAGCAGTCCTGACAGGGCTAGTGAGCAGTTCTTC. It specifies CASSPDRASEQFF.

In this sample, this clonotype turned up many times. The V gene is TRBV11-2, the J gene TRBJ2-1; 7 nucleotides align to TRBD1. The CDR3 totals 15 residues. Unmatched junction bases numbered 10, after V lost 6 bases and J lost 5 bases. Germline CDR1 is SGHAT and CDR2 is FQNNGV. The CDR3 loop is CASRSPGQKHNEQFF. The CDR3 DNA reads TGTGCCAGCAGAAGTCCGGGACAGAAACACAATGAGCAGTTCTTC.

This clonotype has a handful of counts. This chain links TRBV4-3 with TRBJ1-1, with D maybe TRBD1 (5 bases). V was shortened by 0 bases and J by 1 base, with 21 bases between the two germline ends. The CDR3 runs to 19 residues. Germline CDR1 reads LGHNA; CDR2 reads YSLEER. The CDR3 spells CASSQDFVPSGAWNTEAFF. The CDR3 nucleotides are TGCGCCAGCAGCCAAGATTTTGTCCCCTCTGGGGCCTGGAACACTGAAGCTTTCTTT.